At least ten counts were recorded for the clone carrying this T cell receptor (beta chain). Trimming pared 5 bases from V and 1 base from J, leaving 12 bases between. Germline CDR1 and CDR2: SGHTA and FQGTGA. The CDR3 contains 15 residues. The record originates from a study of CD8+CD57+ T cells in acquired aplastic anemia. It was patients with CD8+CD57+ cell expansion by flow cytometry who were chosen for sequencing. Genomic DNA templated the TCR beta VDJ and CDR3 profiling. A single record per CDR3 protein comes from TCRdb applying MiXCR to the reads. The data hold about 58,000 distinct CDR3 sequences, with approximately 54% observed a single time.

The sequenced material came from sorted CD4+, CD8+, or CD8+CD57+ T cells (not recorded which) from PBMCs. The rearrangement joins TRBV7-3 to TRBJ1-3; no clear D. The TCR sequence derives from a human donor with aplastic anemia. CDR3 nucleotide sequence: TGTGCCAGCAGCCAAGACGGCGAATCTGGAAACACCATATATTTT. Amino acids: CASSQDGESGNTIYF.